There are a few counts of the clone carrying this T cell receptor (beta chain). The data originate from a study of T-cell memory formation after mild COVID-19. About the research overall: TCR clusters were mostly donor specific.

TCRdb analysed the 5' RACE reads with MiXCR anew, one entry per CDR3 protein. In the table there are 400,000 to 550,000 distinct CDR3 sequences, more than 20% of which are singletons. Material for sequencing was PBMCs or a T cell subset sorted from them (not recorded which). The sequence was collected from an adult woman who had mild COVID-19 (a few samples of this study predate the infection). Cell type and time point are not known.

The CDR3 is CASSSDATATGIKNIQYF. CDR3 coding DNA: TGTGCCAGCAGTTCCGATGCCACCGCAACAGGGATTAAAAACATTCAGTACTTC. V gene TRBV12-3 or TRBV12-4 combines with J gene TRBJ2-4; tentatively, D is TRBD1 (6 bases). V lost 4 bases and J lost 4, with 23 bases in between. The CDR3 length is 18 residues.